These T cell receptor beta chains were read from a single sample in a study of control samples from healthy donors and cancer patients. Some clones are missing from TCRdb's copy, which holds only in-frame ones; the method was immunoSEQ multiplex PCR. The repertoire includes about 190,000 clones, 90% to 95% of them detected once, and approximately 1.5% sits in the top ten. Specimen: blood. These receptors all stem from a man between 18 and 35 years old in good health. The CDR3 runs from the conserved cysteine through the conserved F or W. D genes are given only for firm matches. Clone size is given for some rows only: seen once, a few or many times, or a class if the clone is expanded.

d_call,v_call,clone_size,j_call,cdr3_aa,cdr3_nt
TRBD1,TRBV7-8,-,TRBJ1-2,CASSLEGDRARLKGYTF,TGTGCCAGCAGCTTAGAGGGGGACAGGGCACGGCTGAAAGGCTACACCTTC
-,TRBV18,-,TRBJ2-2,CASSPPGVTGELFF,TGTGCCAGCTCACCACCAGGCGTTACCGGGGAGCTGTTTTTT
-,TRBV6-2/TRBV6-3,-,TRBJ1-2,CASSYSGRHYGYTF,TGTGCCAGCAGTTACTCGGGACGACACTATGGCTACACCTTC
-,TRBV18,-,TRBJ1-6,CASSESRGANSPLHF,TGTGCCAGCTCAGAGAGTCGGGGGGCGAATTCACCCCTCCACTTT
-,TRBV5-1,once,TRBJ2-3,CASSLNALRGHLWADTQYF,TGCGCCAGCAGCTTGAACGCTTTGAGGGGACACCTCTGGGCCGATACGCAGTATTTT
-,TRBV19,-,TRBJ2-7,CASSRINQGTYEQYF,TGTGCCAGTAGTAGAATAAATCAGGGGACCTACGAGCAGTACTTC
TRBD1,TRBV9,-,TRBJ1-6,CASSAEGALDTLHF,TGTGCCAGCAGCGCTGAGGGGGCCCTTGACACCCTCCACTTT
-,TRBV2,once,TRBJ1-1,CASSWTATNTEAFF,TGTGCCAGCAGTTGGACGGCTACGAACACTGAAGCTTTCTTT
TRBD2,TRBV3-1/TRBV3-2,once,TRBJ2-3,CASRPGLDTDTQYF,TGTGCCAGCAGGCCGGGACTAGACACAGATACGCAGTATTTT
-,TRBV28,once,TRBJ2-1,CASSLSPNEQFF,TGTGCCAGCAGTTTATCCCCCAATGAGCAGTTCTTC
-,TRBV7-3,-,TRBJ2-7,CASSSGGDEQYF,TGTGCCAGCAGCTCCGGTGGAGACGAGCAGTACTTC
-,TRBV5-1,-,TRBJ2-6,CASSISPTGANVLTF,TGCGCCAGCAGCATATCCCCAACTGGGGCCAACGTCCTGACTTTC
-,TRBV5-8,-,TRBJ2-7,CASSSDSYQQYF,TGTGCCAGCAGCTCAGACAGCTACCAGCAGTACTTC
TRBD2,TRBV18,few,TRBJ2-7,CASSPPWQRGEEEQYF,TGTGCCAGCTCACCACCGTGGCAGCGGGGGGAGGAAGAGCAGTACTTC
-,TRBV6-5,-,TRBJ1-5,CASSYSRTANQPQHF,TGTGCCAGCAGTTACTCCAGGACGGCTAATCAGCCCCAGCATTTT
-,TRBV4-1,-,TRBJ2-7,CASSQVGWSRVISYEQYF,TGCGCCAGCAGCCAAGTAGGCTGGTCGCGGGTCATCTCCTACGAGCAGTACTTC
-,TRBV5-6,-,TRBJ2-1,CASSLRGYNEQFF,TGTGCCAGCAGCTTGCGGGGTTACAATGAGCAGTTCTTC
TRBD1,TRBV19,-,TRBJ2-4,CASRGDSIKNIQYF,TGTGCCAGTAGGGGGGACAGCATCAAAAACATTCAGTACTTC
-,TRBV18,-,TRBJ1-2,CASSQGRDNPTF,TGTGCCAGCTCCCAAGGACGAGATAATCCCACCTTC
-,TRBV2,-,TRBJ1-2,CASSENRNYGYTF,TGTGCCAGCAGTGAAAACAGAAACTATGGCTACACCTTC
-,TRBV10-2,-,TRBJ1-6,CASRPAGVYNSPLHF,TGCGCCAGCAGACCCGCCGGGGTGTATAATTCACCCCTCCACTTT
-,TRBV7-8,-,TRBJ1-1,CASSLMNTEAFF,TGTGCCAGCAGCTTAATGAACACTGAAGCTTTCTTT
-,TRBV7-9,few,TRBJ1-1,CASSAASRNTEAFF,TGTGCCAGCAGCGCCGCAAGTAGGAACACTGAAGCTTTCTTT
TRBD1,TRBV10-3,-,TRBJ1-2,CAISAGSGQGFSNYGYTF,TGTGCCATCAGTGCAGGATCGGGACAGGGTTTTTCTAACTATGGCTACACCTTC
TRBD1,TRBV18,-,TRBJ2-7,CASSILPLTGGRHEQYF,TGTGCCAGCTCAATCCTCCCCCTGACAGGGGGTCGCCACGAGCAGTACTTC
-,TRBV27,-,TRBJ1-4,CASSLRGNEKLFF,TGTGCCAGCAGTTTAAGGGGGAATGAAAAACTGTTTTTT
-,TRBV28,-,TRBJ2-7,CAGSHGTLYEQYF,TGTGCCGGCAGCCACGGGACACTCTACGAGCAGTACTTC
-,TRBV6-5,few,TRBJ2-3,CASSGELGDTQYF,TGTGCCAGCAGCGGGGAGTTGGGGGATACGCAGTATTTT
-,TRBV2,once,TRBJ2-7,CASRLKYEQYF,TGTGCCAGCAGACTGAAATACGAGCAGTACTTC
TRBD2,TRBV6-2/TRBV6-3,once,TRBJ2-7,CASSGLAREQYF,TGTGCCAGCAGCGGACTAGCCCGCGAGCAGTACTTC
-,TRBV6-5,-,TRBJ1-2,CASSYSQGFGYGYTF,TGTGCCAGCAGTTACTCACAGGGCTTTGGCTATGGCTACACCTTC
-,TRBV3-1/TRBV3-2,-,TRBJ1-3,CASSQDSPQDGNTIYF,TGTGCCAGCAGCCAAGATTCCCCGCAAGATGGAAACACCATATATTTT
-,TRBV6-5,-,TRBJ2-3,CASSSLVGTDTQYF,TGTGCCAGCAGTTCTTTGGTGGGAACAGATACGCAGTATTTT
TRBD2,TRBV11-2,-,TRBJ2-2,CASSSRAGATGELFF,TGTGCCAGCAGCTCCCGAGCGGGGGCCACCGGGGAGCTGTTTTTT
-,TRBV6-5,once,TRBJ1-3,CASSPPGDKSSIIYF,TGTGCCAGCAGTCCCCCGGGGGACAAATCTTCAATCATATATTTT
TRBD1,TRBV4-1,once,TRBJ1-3,CASSLREGAQGNTIYF,TGCGCCAGCAGCCTGCGGGAGGGGGCGCAGGGGAACACCATATATTTT
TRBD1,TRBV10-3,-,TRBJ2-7,CAISRTGGSYEQYF,TGTGCCATCAGCAGGACAGGGGGTTCCTACGAGCAGTACTTC
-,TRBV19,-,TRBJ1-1,CASSVGGFTEAFF,TGTGCCAGTAGCGTCGGGGGTTTTACTGAAGCTTTCTTT
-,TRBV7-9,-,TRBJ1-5,CASSLGRPGDEPQHF,TGTGCCAGCAGCTTAGGGCGGCCTGGAGACGAGCCCCAGCATTTT
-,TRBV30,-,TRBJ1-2,CAWSVQRTAYGYTF,TGTGCCTGGAGTGTACAGAGGACAGCGTATGGCTACACCTTC
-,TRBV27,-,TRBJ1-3,CASSPYSGNTIYF,TGTGCCAGCAGCCCATACTCTGGAAACACCATATATTTT